Given below is one T cell receptor beta chain in context. What it binds is not known. This sample is part of a study of response to subunit inactivated influenza vaccine. Findings and limits, study-wide: After each seasonal influenza vaccination, few new T cells are recruited, the authors suggested.

TCRdb re-called the RT-PCR reads through MiXCR, storing one row per CDR3 protein. The sample records approximately 230,000 distinct CDR3 sequences, 12% being singletons. This CDR3 contains 16 residues. With 5 bases removed from V and 2 bases from J, the gap between germline ends came to 18 bases. Germline CDR1 reads SGHVS; CDR2 reads FNYEAQ. This chain joins TRBV7-6 and TRBJ2-5; D remains unclear. This receptor was obtained from a man aged 50-59 years who received an inactivated influenza vaccine. Sequenced here: non-naive T cells sorted from PBMCs, sampled 14 to 15 days before vaccination. CDR3 sequence (DNA): TGTGCCAGCAGCCTCTCGCTAGGGCCAATTCAAGAGACCCAGTACTTC. Its protein product is CASSLSLGPIQETQYF.